Many counts were recorded for the clone carrying this T cell receptor beta chain. The antigen remains undetermined. This sample was taken from a study of T cells in Graves' hyperthyroidism and ophthalmopathy. The overall study: Peripheral blood was drawn at first diagnosis, prior to all treatment. The study, taken as a whole, reports: Most thyroid clonotypes expanded above 0.001 were also detected in blood.

Germline CDR1 SNHLY, CDR2 FYNNEI. Trimming pared 6 bases from V and 0 bases from J, leaving 15 bases between. The CDR3 has 16 residues. Amplification of TCR beta CDR3 regions was performed using RNA transcripts as template. Using the HTBI primer set, a first-round RT-PCR was run on the TCR CDR3. Via MiXCR, TCRdb re-called the multiplex PCR reads, giving one row per CDR3 protein. The sample holds over 300,000 distinct CDR3 sequences, roughly 14% seen once. Diagnosis relied on clinical symptoms, serum thyroxine and TRAb, thyroid ultrasound and orbital computed tomography. The chain uses TRBV2 and TRBJ1-5, with a possible D match to TRBD1 (5 bases). Material: blood. The source of this sequence is a woman aged 60 to 75 with Graves' hyperthyroidism. Here the CDR3 reads CASRVGDWGSNQPQHF. CDR3 coding DNA: TGTGCCAGCAGGGTAGGGGACTGGGGTAGCAATCAGCCCCAGCATTTT.